This TCR beta chain was observed in a study of chemoradiotherapy in HPV16-positive cancers. The CDR3 is 15 amino acids. Germline lookup yields CDR1 MDHEN and CDR2 SYDVKM. V lost 5 bases and J lost 8; bases outside the gene matches: 14. The method was immunoSEQ multiplex PCR; TCRdb's version includes in-frame clones alone and lacks a portion of them. This sample has about 29,000 clones; 93% occur once, and the top ten carry approximately 19%. The rearrangement joins TRBV28 to TRBJ1-2, with 7 nucleotides matching TRBD1. The sample was blood, taken from a patient who underwent chemoradiotherapy. The sequence was collected from a human donor with HPV-associated anogenital cancer. DNA of the CDR3: TGTGCCAGCAGTCCCCCTAGGGGGCTCCACAAGGGCTACACCTTC. Translated, it gives CASSPPRGLHKGYTF.